The 13 T cell receptor beta chains in this list originate from one sample, sequenced in a study of STAT3 mutations in large granular lymphocyte leukemia. Points from the study as a whole: At least one immunodominant TCR beta clonotype appeared in every T-cell large granular lymphocyte leukemia patient.

Antigen specificity for these receptors is unknown. Libraries were prepared by immunoSEQ multiplex PCR; TCRdb keeps only in-frame clonotypes and omits some of them. Here the sample spans about 40,000 clones, about 88% being singletons. The sample comprised PBMCs. These receptor sequences come from a human donor with T large granular lymphocyte leukemia. Some clones in this sample may be carry-over from other donors' samples.

The chain employs TRBV4-1 and TRBJ2-1, with TRBD2 identical over 10 bases. CDR1 is MGHRA, CDR2 YSYEKL, per germline. The CDR3 loop spans 16 amino acids. V gave up 2 bases and J gave up 3 bases; unmatched junction bases: 4. CDR3 DNA: TGCGCCAGCAGCCAACTCATAGCGGGGGGCTACAATGAGCAGTTCTTC. Its translation: CASSQLIAGGYNEQFF.

The chain links TRBV7-9 to TRBJ1-6; D unresolved. This CDR3 spans 16 amino acids. V shed 1 base and J shed 7 bases, with 14 bases lying between them. Germline lookup yields CDR1 SEHNR and CDR2 FQNEAQ (reference sequence). This CDR3 reads CASSLEGSGSNSPLHF. The DNA for the CDR3 is TGTGCCAGCAGCTTAGAAGGGTCTGGGAGCAATTCACCCCTCCACTTT.

The V and J genes are TRBV6-6 and TRBJ1-6; D gene uncertain. Trimming removed 6 bases from V and 2 bases from J, with 11 bases in between. There are 15 residues in the CDR3. In germline, CDR1 is MNHNY, CDR2 SVGAGI (reference sequence). The CDR3 sequence: CASSQGGAYNSPLHF. The CDR3 DNA reads as TGTGCCAGCAGCCAAGGCGGAGCCTATAATTCACCCCTCCACTTT.

The chain couples TRBV7-9 to TRBJ1-5; TRBD1 matches at 10 bases. Germline CDR1 is SEHNR and CDR2 is FQNEAQ (reference sequence). The V and J ends lost 5 bases and 3 bases, in that order; junction bases with no gene match: 4. The CDR3 runs 15 residues. As DNA, the CDR3 is TGTGCCAGCAGCGCCGGGACAGGGGTCAATCAGCCCCAGCATTTT. Its protein is CASSAGTGVNQPQHF.

The chain recombines TRBV29-1 with TRBJ1-3; TRBD1 might be the D (5 bases). This CDR3 is 15 amino acids long. V lost 8 bases to trimming and J lost 0 bases, with 17 bases between them. CDR1 is SQVTM, CDR2 ANQGSEA, per germline. The CDR3 DNA reads as TGCAGCTTCTGGGGCTTTCGGAGCTCTGGAAACACCATATATTTT. Amino acids: CSFWGFRSSGNTIYF.

This clone was counted a few times. This chain uses TRBV6-5 with TRBJ2-1; 9 bases agree with TRBD2. In germline, CDR1 is MNHEY, CDR2 SVGAGI. There are 13 residues in the CDR3. J gave up 8 bases and V 7 bases, and 6 bases lay outside the gene matches. CDR3 DNA: TGTGCCAGCACCAATGCGGGGGGGTATGAGCAGTTCTTC. Protein product: CASTNAGGYEQFF.

V is TRBV6-1 and J is TRBJ1-5; no firm D call. The germline V gene has CDR1 MNHNS and CDR2 SASEGT. V lost 3 bases, J lost 2 bases, and 11 bases lay in between. The CDR3 covers 15 residues. The CDR3 nucleotides read TGTGCCAGCAGTGAGCGTATCGTAGGCAATCAGCCCCAGCATTTT. It codes for CASSERIVGNQPQHF.

The count of this clone is one. V usage is TRBV27 and J usage is TRBJ2-7; D is uncertain. The V end was cut by 3 bases, the J end by 2 bases, with 11 bases between. Germline loops: CDR1 MNHEY, CDR2 SMNVEV (reference sequence). The CDR3 spans 14 residues. CDR3 DNA sequence: TGTGCCAGCAGTTTCCTAAAGGAGCCCTACGAGCAGTACTTC. It is translated as CASSFLKEPYEQYF.

The chain links TRBV27 to TRBJ2-7; D unclear. Trimming took off 3 bases at V and 3 bases at J, with 9 bases between the two ends. From germline, CDR1 is MNHEY and CDR2 SMNVEV (reference sequence). This CDR3 is 13 amino acids long. CDR3 region: CASSLGFSYEQYF. The CDR3 coding sequence is TGTGCCAGCAGTTTGGGCTTCAGCTACGAGCAGTACTTC.

The chain is built from TRBV7-2 and TRBJ2-4; D unclear. V lost 5 bases, J lost 1 base, and 6 bases lay in between. Germline CDR1 is SGHTA and CDR2 is FQGNSA. This CDR3 has 13 amino acids. In nucleotides, the CDR3 is TGTGCCAGCAGCGAGTTGGCCAAAAACATTCAGTACTTC. Translated, it gives CASSELAKNIQYF.

This chain links TRBV28 with TRBJ1-2; no clear D. With 6 bases removed from V and 0 bases from J, the gap between germline ends came to 8 bases. This CDR3 comprises 13 residues. CDR1 and CDR2 (germline): MDHEN, SYDVKM. The CDR3 loop reads CASRFGANYGYTF. The CDR3 DNA reads as TGTGCCAGCAGATTTGGGGCTAACTATGGCTACACCTTC.

CDR3 sequence reads: CASTPRAQGSTDTQYF. CDR3 bases: TGTGCCAGTACCCCGCGGGCGCAGGGGTCGACAGATACGCAGTATTTT. The rearrangement uses TRBV19 and TRBJ2-3; D is possibly TRBD1 (6 bases). There are 16 residues in the CDR3. V shed 7 bases and J shed 3 bases, with 20 bases lying between them. Germline V gene lookup returns CDR1 LNHDA and CDR2 SQIVND (reference sequence). Full variable domain (missing parts from reference TRBV19 and TRBJ2-3): DGGITQSPKYLFRKEGQNVTLSCEQNLNHDAMYWYRQDPGQGLRLIYYSQIVNDFQKGDIAEGYSVSREKKESFPLTVTSAQKNPTAFYLCASTPRAQGSTDTQYFGPGTRLTVL.

The chain joins TRBV13 to TRBJ2-1, with TRBD2 matching 7 bases. V was pared by 4 bases and J by 8 bases, with 2 bases of the junction left unmatched. The germline V gene has CDR1 PRHDT and CDR2 FYEKMQ (reference sequence). CDR3 length: 12 residues. The CDR3 sequence is CASSSGRDEQFF. CDR3 bases: TGTGCCAGCAGCTCGGGGAGGGATGAGCAGTTCTTC.